A single sample is the source of the 31 T cell receptor beta chains below, sequenced in a study of T cells in Graves' hyperthyroidism and ophthalmopathy. TCR beta CDR3 regions were amplified from RNA. RT-PCR in the first round (using the HTBI primer set) targeted the TCR CDR3. TCRdb redid the calling of the multiplex PCR reads with MiXCR, one entry per CDR3 protein. The sample has roughly 420,000 distinct CDR3 sequences, roughly 15% seen once. The sample comprised blood. These receptors originate from a woman under 30 with Graves' hyperthyroidism.

The V call is TRBV7-8, the J call TRBJ2-2; D may be TRBD1 or TRBD2 (6 bases each). Germline CDR1 SGHVS, CDR2 FQNEAQ. With 8 bases removed from V and 6 bases from J, the gap between germline ends came to 16 bases. This CDR3 comprises 14 residues. The CDR3 region has the DNA TGTGCCAGCGCAACCAGGGGAGGACCCGGGGAGCTGTTTTTT. Protein product: CASATRGGPGELFF.

This clonotype was observed at least ten times. The chain carries TRBV5-5 and TRBJ1-5; a possible D gene is TRBD1 (6 bases). Looked up from germline, CDR1 is SGHKS and CDR2 is YYEKEE (reference sequence). Trimming cost V 2 bases and J 3 bases, with 15 bases left between them. The CDR3 runs to 16 residues. The CDR3 is CASSFTRAGVNQPQHF. The DNA for the CDR3 is TGTGCCAGCAGCTTTACCAGGGCAGGGGTCAATCAGCCCCAGCATTTT.

This clonotype was counted at least ten times. The CDR3 here is CASSFSHGSAADEQYF. The CDR3 DNA sequence: TGTGCCAGCAGCTTTTCCCACGGGTCAGCGGCGGACGAGCAGTACTTC. V usage is TRBV7-8 and J usage is TRBJ2-7; D perhaps matches TRBD2 (5 bases). V was cut by 3 bases and J by 5 bases, with 20 bases left in between. CDR1 is SGHVS and CDR2 is FQNEAQ in the germline V gene. The CDR3 contains 16 residues.

As regards this clonotype: A read error is possible here, since a much larger clone lies one base away. This rearrangement joins TRBV20-1 to TRBJ2-5, with D uncertain. The DNA end favors TRBJ2-1, so the J call may be wrong. CDR1 DFQATT and CDR2 SNEGSKA come from the germline V gene (reference sequence). This CDR3 comprises 14 residues. The CDR3 DNA sequence: TGCAGTGCTAGAGACAGGACCTATCAAGAGACCCAGTTCTTC. Translated, it gives CSARDRTYQETQFF.

With regard to this clonotype: A much larger clone differs from this one at a single base, so this may be a read error. The chain carries TRBV27 and TRBJ2-7, with unresolved D. CDR1 is MNHEY and CDR2 is SMNVEV in the germline V gene (reference sequence). The CDR3 covers 14 residues. The CDR3 coding sequence is TGTGCCAGCAGCCCTGGCTCGGCGCCCTACGAGCAGCACTTC. Translating it yields CASSPGSAPYEQHF.

The DNA for the CDR3 is TGTGCCAGCAGAGGAGTCGGAAGGTCCTACAATGAGCAGTTCTTC. This encodes CASRGVGRSYNEQFF. The chain combines TRBV6-2 or TRBV6-3 with TRBJ2-1, with unresolved D. This CDR3 has 15 residues. The V end lost 6 bases, the J end lost 1 base, and 13 bases lay between the germline ends. Germline V gives CDR1 MNHEY, CDR2 SVGEGT.

This clonotype was picked up a small number of times. The genes are TRBV9 and TRBJ2-3; D is uncertain. This CDR3 spans 15 amino acids. In germline, CDR1 is SGDLS, CDR2 YYNGEE. Trimming cost V 0 bases and J 0 bases, with 8 bases left between them. The CDR3 DNA reads TGTGCCAGCAGCGTAGCGGCGCAGAGCACAGATACGCAGTATTTT. Translating gives CASSVAAQSTDTQYF.

This clonotype was recorded at least ten times. V and J are TRBV11-2 and TRBJ2-2; the D gene is possibly TRBD2 (6 bases). Trimming cost V 5 bases and J 7 bases, with 14 bases left between them. The CDR3 covers 14 residues. Per germline, CDR1 SGHAT and CDR2 FQNNGV. This CDR3 is CASSAGTGGGELFF. The CDR3 DNA sequence: TGTGCCAGCAGCGCCGGGACCGGGGGCGGGGAGCTGTTTTTT.

This clonotype was seen more than once but under ten times. The genes are TRBV20-1 and TRBJ2-1; 14 bases are shared with TRBD2. Trimming at V came to 2 bases and at J to 7 bases, leaving 13 bases not matched to a gene. CDR1 and CDR2 (germline): DFQATT, SNEGSKA (reference sequence). CDR3 length: 18 amino acids. DNA for the CDR3: TGCAGTGCTAGACGACCGGGACTAGCGGGAGTAATAAAAAATGAGCAGTTCTTC. Its protein product is CSARRPGLAGVIKNEQFF.

A word on this clonotype: This may stem from a read error, because a much larger clone lies one nucleotide away. The CDR3 coding sequence is TGTGCCAGCAGTCGAATCGTACAAGAGACCCGGTACTTC. Translated: CASSRIVQETRYF. The rearrangement joins TRBV27 to TRBJ2-5; D unresolved. The V gene's germline CDR1 is MNHEY and CDR2 SMNVEV (reference sequence). The CDR3 runs 13 residues.

This clonotype was picked up many times. Germline is not matched at one junction end, which may reflect a read error. This chain connects TRBV11-2 to TRBJ2-2, with 8 bases fitting TRBD2. The V gene's germline CDR1 is SGHAT and CDR2 FQNNGV. The CDR3 runs to 15 residues. Written as DNA, the CDR3 is TGTGCCAGCAGTTTAGCGGGAATCGGGAGCGGGGAGCTGTTTTTT. Amino acids: CASSLAGIGSGELFF.

The chain has TRBV27 and TRBJ2-5; 8 bases agree with TRBD2. CDR3 size: 15 residues. The trim removed 4 bases at V and 5 bases at J, leaving 9 bases unmatched. CDR1 and CDR2 (germline): MNHEY, SMNVEV (reference sequence). The CDR3 coding sequence is TGTGCCAGCAGTTCCATAGCGGGACGTCGTGAGACCCAGTACTTC. This codes for CASSSIAGRRETQYF.

This clonotype was picked up a small number of times. This chain uses TRBV19 with TRBJ2-2; D possibly corresponds to TRBD1 (6 bases). Germline CDR1 LNHDA, CDR2 SQIVND (reference sequence). The V gene lost 5 bases and the J gene lost 0 bases, with 13 bases spanning the gap. This CDR3 contains 16 residues. CDR3 region: CASSGRQAPNTGELFF. The CDR3 bases are TGTGCCAGTAGTGGAAGACAGGCCCCGAACACCGGGGAGCTGTTTTTT.

This clonotype was found many times. The chain carries TRBV5-6 and TRBJ2-2, with TRBD1 as a possible D gene (6 bases). V lost 0 bases and J 6 bases, leaving 18 bases between the germline ends. CDR3 length: 17 amino acids. CDR1 SGHDT and CDR2 YYEEEE come from the germline V gene. This CDR3 is CASSLEGSRGMAGELFF. In nucleotides, the CDR3 is TGTGCCAGCAGCTTGGAAGGTAGCAGGGGTATGGCCGGGGAGCTGTTTTTT.

This clonotype was detected ten times or more. The CDR3 region has the DNA TGCGCCAGCAGCTTTTCGGCAGGGGCAAATCAGCCCCAGCATTTT. Translating it yields CASSFSAGANQPQHF. The V call is TRBV5-1, the J call TRBJ1-5, with a weak D call TRBD1 (6 bases). The length of the CDR3 is 15 residues. Germline assignment: CDR1 SGHRS and CDR2 YFSETQ. Trimming took 2 bases from V and 4 from J, leaving 13 bases between them.

This clonotype was seen only a few times. The chain links TRBV25-1 to TRBJ1-2; TRBD1 matches 10 bases. Trimming at V came to 3 bases and at J to 7 bases, leaving 17 bases not matched to a gene. Per germline, CDR1 MGHDK and CDR2 SYGVNS. The CDR3 sequence is 18 residues long. For the CDR3, the DNA is TGTGCCAGCAGTGATATTATGACAGGGGGCGCTTCTTTGGGTGGCTACACCTTC. Translation: CASSDIMTGGASLGGYTF.

This clonotype came up a few times. V gene TRBV6-6 combines with J gene TRBJ1-3; possibly TRBD1 for D (6 bases). This CDR3 region has 17 residues. V lost 0 bases and J lost 0, with 12 bases in between. Germline V gene data show CDR1 as MNHNY and CDR2 as SVGAGI (reference sequence). CDR3 amino acids: CASSYSSGAFSGNTIYF. The CDR3 DNA follows: TGTGCCAGCAGTTACTCGTCAGGGGCCTTCTCTGGAAACACCATATATTTT.

The V and J genes are TRBV5-4 and TRBJ2-2; 9 bases match TRBD2. J gave up 4 bases and V 1 base, and 5 bases lay outside the gene matches. This CDR3 comprises 16 residues. The germline gives CDR1 SGHNT, CDR2 YYREEE (reference sequence). The CDR3 region has the DNA TGTGCCAGCAGCTTGCCGGGTAGCGGGAGCACCGGGGAGCTGTTTTTT. It specifies CASSLPGSGSTGELFF.

This clonotype was seen many times. CDR3 sequence reads: CASSLAVKNIQYF. In DNA, the CDR3 is TGTGCCAGCAGCTTAGCCGTGAAAAACATTCAGTACTTC. The chain joins TRBV7-8 to TRBJ2-4; D is uncertain. This CDR3 region has 13 residues. Germline CDR1 SGHVS, CDR2 FQNEAQ. The ends were cut back, 0 bases at V and 4 bases at J, with 4 bases in the middle.

The V gene is TRBV12-3 or TRBV12-4, the J gene TRBJ1-1; D is unclear. This CDR3 is built from 17 residues. The V gene lost 7 bases and the J gene lost 0 bases, with 21 bases spanning the gap. For the CDR3, the DNA is TGTGCCAGCATAATGGAGGCAGCTTGGGTTATGAACACTGAAGCTTTCTTT. Translated: CASIMEAAWVMNTEAFF.

This clonotype has at least ten counts. The chain couples TRBV12-3 or TRBV12-4 to TRBJ2-1, with 14 bases lining up with TRBD2. The CDR3 loop spans 18 amino acids. The trim removed 8 bases at V and 8 bases at J, leaving 17 bases unmatched. The CDR3 sequence is CASGSTSGRGRAWHEQFF. In DNA form, the CDR3 reads TGTGCCAGCGGGTCGACTAGCGGGAGGGGCCGAGCTTGGCATGAGCAGTTCTTC.

This clonotype was picked up many times. The chain combines TRBV20-1 with TRBJ2-3; 11 bases agree with TRBD2. With V trimmed by 6 bases and J by 4 bases, 6 bases remained unmatched. Germline V gene lookup returns CDR1 DFQATT and CDR2 SNEGSKA (reference sequence). The CDR3 is 14 residues long. This chain's CDR3 is CSAILAGAPDTQYF. For the CDR3, the DNA is TGCAGTGCGATACTAGCGGGAGCCCCAGATACGCAGTATTTT.

This clonotype has a count of ten or more. The rearrangement uses TRBV5-1 and TRBJ2-1; 8 bases are shared with TRBD2. The germline V gene has CDR1 SGHRS and CDR2 YFSETQ. V dropped 7 bases and J dropped 3; count of bases not matched to a gene: 3. CDR3 size: 13 residues. The DNA of the CDR3 is TGCGCCAGCCGAGCGGGAGACTACAATGAGCAGTTCTTC. Translation: CASRAGDYNEQFF. The complete variable domain, with remaining parts taken from reference TRBV5-1 and TRBJ2-1, reads KAGVTQTPRYLIKTRGQQVTLSCSPISGHRSVSWYQQTPGQGLQFLFEYFSETQRNKGNFPGRFSGRQFSNSRSEMNVSTLELGDSALYLCASRAGDYNEQFFGPGTRLTVL.

Notes on this clonotype: A read error may explain this, as a much larger clone is one base away. This sequence joins TRBV11-2 and TRBJ2-1; unclear D gene. Trimming pared 0 bases from V and 6 bases from J, leaving 9 bases between. CDR1 is SGHAT, CDR2 FQNNGV, per germline. The CDR3 contains 14 residues. The CDR3 is CASSLEARTNEQFF. The CDR3 DNA sequence: TGTGCCAGCAGCTTAGAAGCCAGGACCAATGAGCAGTTCTTC.

This clonotype was seen repeatedly, ten times or more. The CDR3 sequence is CASSPIGTGGNTEAFF. In nucleotides, the CDR3 is TGCGCCAGCAGCCCGATCGGGACAGGGGGAAACACTGAAGCTTTCTTT. The chain carries TRBV5-1 and TRBJ1-1; 11 bases are a match to TRBD1. The V segment lost 4 bases and the J segment 2 bases; nucleotides outside the gene matches: 7. The CDR3 is 16 amino acids. The V gene's germline CDR1 is SGHRS and CDR2 YFSETQ. Using reference TRBV5-1 and TRBJ1-1 for the parts outside the CDR3, the full variable domain is KAGVTQTPRYLIKTRGQQVTLSCSPISGHRSVSWYQQTPGQGLQFLFEYFSETQRNKGNFPGRFSGRQFSNSRSEMNVSTLELGDSALYLCASSPIGTGGNTEAFFGQGTRLTVV.

The rearrangement joins TRBV5-1 to TRBJ2-1; D might be TRBD1 (7 bases). The CDR3 extends over 15 amino acids. Per germline, CDR1 SGHRS and CDR2 YFSETQ. The V and J ends lost 0 bases and 9 bases respectively, with 16 bases between them. The CDR3 DNA sequence: TGCGCCAGCAGCTTGGGGGGCCAGGGGGGAGGTGAGCAGTTCTTC. Protein: CASSLGGQGGGEQFF. The variable domain in full, with the rest retrieved from reference TRBV5-1 and TRBJ2-1, is KAGVTQTPRYLIKTRGQQVTLSCSPISGHRSVSWYQQTPGQGLQFLFEYFSETQRNKGNFPGRFSGRQFSNSRSEMNVSTLELGDSALYLCASSLGGQGGGEQFFGPGTRLTVL.

This clonotype was seen repeatedly, ten times or more. The CDR3 here is CASSSPGLGNEQFF. The CDR3 bases are TGTGCCAGCAGTTCCCCGGGACTGGGAAATGAGCAGTTCTTC. The J gene is TRBJ2-1, the V gene TRBV6-1; D possibly corresponds to TRBD2 (6 bases). This CDR3 has 14 residues. Deletions cut 5 bases from V and 7 bases from J, with 15 bases between. CDR1 is MNHNS and CDR2 is SASEGT in the germline V gene.

Concerning this clonotype: At one end, the junction sequence differs from germline, possibly due to a read error. V gene TRBV30 combines with J gene TRBJ2-7; TRBD2 matches at 7 bases. There are 13 residues in the CDR3. Germline V gene sequence: CDR1 GTSNPN, CDR2 SVGIG (reference sequence). CDR3 sequence reads: CAWSAGEGYEQHF. The CDR3 DNA is TGTGCCTGGAGTGCGGGGGAGGGCTACGAGCAGCACTTC.

In this sample, this clonotype turned up a few times. A much larger clone lies a single base off, so this may be a read error. The chain employs TRBV18 and TRBJ1-2; 7 bases line up with TRBD1. J gave up 4 bases and V 6 bases, and 8 bases lay outside the gene matches. This CDR3 spans 14 amino acids. Germline values: CDR1 KGHSH, CDR2 LQKENI. Written as DNA, the CDR3 is TGTGCCAGCTCGCCGGAGGGGGCGCGCTATGGCTACACCTTC. Protein product: CASSPEGARYGYTF.

Only a few counts were recorded for this clonotype. The chain couples TRBV27 to TRBJ2-7, with 8 bases that match TRBD2. V lost 7 bases and J lost 0; bases outside the gene matches: 8. CDR3 length: 15 residues. CDR1 MNHEY and CDR2 SMNVEV come from the germline V gene (reference sequence). CDR3 in DNA: TGTGCCAGCAAGGCCCGCGGGGGGAGCTCCTACGAGCAGTACTTC. The encoded protein is CASKARGGSSYEQYF.

A few counts support this clonotype. This rearrangement joins TRBV29-1 to TRBJ1-1; unclear D gene. The ends were cut back, 7 bases at V and 1 base at J, with 10 bases in the middle. This CDR3 has 12 residues. Germline lookup yields CDR1 SQVTM and CDR2 ANQGSEA. The CDR3 coding sequence is TGCAGCGCCGGCATGGAGAACACTGAAGCTTTCTTT. Residues: CSAGMENTEAFF.